The 6 T cell receptor beta chains below were found in one sample sequenced in a study of T-cell reconstitution after alpha-beta-depleted transplantation in children. TCRbeta library construction was performed incorporating unique molecular identifiers. MiXCR, run by TCRdb on the PCR reads, gives a single entry per CDR3 protein. In the table there are approximately 82,000 distinct CDR3 sequences, about a sixth of which are singletons. Sample: PBMCs, mostly from graft donor cells, taken 360 days after TCRalphabeta/CD19-depleted stem cell transplant. Receptors originate from a male patient aged 2-9 years who had a stem cell transplant for acute lymphoblastic leukemia, so the T cells may come from the graft donor.

The chain has TRBV6-5 and TRBJ2-5; TRBD2 matches 7 bases. Trimming cost V 1 base and J 3 bases; bases outside gene matches: 2. The germline V gene has CDR1 MNHEY and CDR2 SVGAGI. This CDR3 spans 14 amino acids. CDR3 sequence: CASSYWGGEETQYF. The CDR3 DNA reads as TGTGCCAGCAGTTACTGGGGGGGGGAAGAGACCCAGTACTTC.

Many counts were recorded for this clonotype. The chain uses TRBV29-1 and TRBJ2-7; D not certain. Germline V gene sequence: CDR1 SQVTM, CDR2 ANQGSEA. There are 13 residues in the CDR3. V shed 7 bases and J shed 3 bases, with 16 bases lying between them. The CDR3 protein is CSAEVGPLYEQYF. DNA of the CDR3: TGCAGCGCCGAGGTAGGACCTCTCTACGAGCAGTACTTC.

The J gene is TRBJ2-7, the V gene TRBV10-3; D not certain. From germline, CDR1 is ENHRY and CDR2 SYGVKD. The CDR3 runs to 13 residues. V lost 8 bases, J lost 1 base, and 12 bases lay in between. The CDR3 DNA is TGTGCCATCGCTCCAAGGTCTTCCTACGAGCAGTACTTC. This codes for CAIAPRSSYEQYF.

Only a few counts were recorded for this clonotype. This chain uses TRBV20-1 with TRBJ2-7; possible D gene TRBD2, 6 bases. This CDR3 spans 12 amino acids. In germline, CDR1 is DFQATT, CDR2 SNEGSKA (reference sequence). The CDR3 loop is CSGSVGSYEQYF. CDR3 sequence (DNA): TGCAGCGGGAGCGTCGGCTCCTACGAGCAGTACTTC.

In its sample, this clonotype was seen a few times. The chain recombines TRBV18 with TRBJ2-1; D might be TRBD1 or TRBD2, each matching 5 bases. Germline loops: CDR1 KGHSH, CDR2 LQKENI. Trimming removed 2 bases at V and 3 bases at J, with 14 bases between. This CDR3 has 16 amino acids. The CDR3 DNA is TGTGCCAGCTCACCAATACAGGACTCAAGCTACAATGAGCAGTTCTTC. This translates into CASSPIQDSSYNEQFF.

This clonotype was recorded many times. The chain recombines TRBV7-9 with TRBJ1-4; D is uncertain. Trimming removed 4 bases at V and 2 bases at J, with 17 bases between. Germline CDR1 SEHNR, CDR2 FQNEAQ (reference sequence). This CDR3 contains 17 residues. CDR3 residues: CASSSRFHRRTNEKLFF. CDR3 nucleotides: TGTGCCAGCAGCTCTCGATTCCACCGAAGGACTAATGAAAAACTGTTTTTT.